The clone carrying this T cell receptor (beta chain) was detected only a few times. Its specificity is unknown. This record comes from a study of T-cell reconstitution after alpha-beta-depleted transplantation in children. General study results and limits: Reported findings indicate that, about two months after transplant, alpha-beta T cells came from several hundred expanded clones, which were derived from non-depleted graft cells. By one year post-transplant, T-cell counts and diversity largely arose from T cells that were newly produced.

The V gene's germline CDR1 is KGHDR and CDR2 SFDVKD. V was pared by 4 bases and J by 1 base, with 10 bases between. This CDR3 is 14 amino acids long. For TCRbeta, the library was prepared with unique molecular identifiers. TCRdb reprocessed the PCR reads with MiXCR, giving one entry per CDR3 protein. The sample contains 500,000 to 600,000 distinct CDR3 sequences, over 25% of which appear only once. The receptor was derived from a boy in the first two years of life with Wiskott-Aldrich syndrome, due to receive a stem cell transplant. The material was PBMCs, obtained before TCRalphabeta/CD19-depleted stem cell transplant. The chain couples TRBV24-1 to TRBJ2-7; tentatively, D is TRBD1 (5 bases). In DNA, the CDR3 is TGTGCCACCAGTGAGCCTGACAGTTCCTACGAGCAGTACTTC. It is translated as CATSEPDSSYEQYF.